This T cell receptor beta chain was documented in a study of cytomegalovirus exposure and HLA in healthy donors. TCRdb's table, derived via immunoSEQ multiplex PCR, lists solely in-frame clones and lacks some. The sample carries 150,000 to 200,000 clones, less than 85% recorded once. Trimming cost V 1 base and J 4 bases, with 14 bases left between them. This CDR3 has 16 amino acids. Germline V gene lookup returns CDR1 LNHDA and CDR2 SQIVND (reference sequence). The sample was PBMCs. This TCR came from a man aged 18 to 29 in good health and CMV-seropositive. The rearrangement uses TRBV19 and TRBJ2-1, with D possibly matching TRBD2 (5 bases). The CDR3 loop reads CASSIAAGGLYNEQFF. As DNA, the CDR3 is TGTGCCAGTAGTATAGCGGCAGGAGGCCTTTACAATGAGCAGTTCTTC.